This TCR beta chain came from a study of control samples from healthy donors and cancer patients. This clone appeared a few times. With 0 bases removed from V and 8 bases from J, the gap between germline ends came to 11 bases. There are 15 residues in the CDR3. Germline values: CDR1 MNHEY, CDR2 SVGAGI. Sequencing was performed with immunoSEQ multiplex PCR; in TCRdb, only in-frame clones are kept and a portion is missing. This sample has about 83,000 clones, with 91% found just once. Sequencing input: blood. The rearrangement joins TRBV6-5 to TRBJ1-6; D not certain. The receptor was isolated from a man aged 45-60 years in good health. The CDR3, as DNA: TGTGCCAGCAGTTACTCGAGATTTCCAGATTCACCCCTCCACTTT. This encodes CASSYSRFPDSPLHF.